A selection of T cell receptor beta chains follows, all from one sample in a study of blood T cell repertoires in COVID-19. Repertoires were generated with immunoSEQ multiplex PCR, while TCRdb's copy carries only in-frame clones and drops some. The table lists about 70,000 clones, 60% to 80% of them singletons. The sample consisted of peripheral blood. The receptors stem from an older woman with acute or convalescent COVID-19. The conserved cysteine and the conserved F or W are not part of the CDR3 here.

v_gene: TRBV6-6; CDR3aa: ASTSDRVRPETQY
v_gene: TRBV2; CDR3aa: ASNPGQGVAYT
v_gene: TRBV5-1; CDR3aa: ASSNSPSSYNEQF
v_gene: TRBV5-4; CDR3aa: ASSFPGGGNSPLH
v_gene: TRBV7-3; CDR3aa: ASSFDRGTYNEQF
v_gene: TRBV5-1; CDR3aa: ASSEDKADTGELF
v_gene: TRBV28; CDR3aa: ASSPAGTGGRAREQY
v_gene: TRBV10-3; CDR3aa: AISEGAIAGTGYTDTQY
v_gene: TRBV6-5; CDR3aa: ASSRRDTEAF
v_gene: TRBV11-1; CDR3aa: ASSFYGGIQETQY
v_gene: TRBV5-1; CDR3aa: ASSLVVADYNEQF
v_gene: TRBV7-6; CDR3aa: ASSLDTTINQPQH
v_gene: TRBV7-6; CDR3aa: ASSLVSQGASEQY
v_gene: TRBV5-4; CDR3aa: ASSPFGGTSEAF
v_gene: TRBV10-3; CDR3aa: AIRAAQETQY
v_gene: TRBV9; CDR3aa: ASSVEASRSYEQY
v_gene: TRBV12-5; CDR3aa: ASGTGTGTPEETQY
v_gene: TRBV9; CDR3aa: ASSPGDWRSGELF
v_gene: TRBV28; CDR3aa: ASRPSSAVNYGYT
v_gene: TRBV12-3/TRBV12-4; CDR3aa: ASKRGTNTEAF
v_gene: TRBV28; CDR3aa: ASSPPGGRRGDYGYT
v_gene: TRBV3-1/TRBV3-2; CDR3aa: ASSHLRGQVYTGELF
v_gene: TRBV27; CDR3aa: ASSLAGTGGGELF
v_gene: TRBV5-4; CDR3aa: ASAPGGSYEQY
v_gene: TRBV18; CDR3aa: ASSPSTSSGNTIY
v_gene: TRBV5-8; CDR3aa: ASTPAGTALYEQY
v_gene: TRBV7-9; CDR3aa: ASSLGEGQETQY
v_gene: TRBV5-1; CDR3aa: ASSLTTGNTGELF
v_gene: TRBV5-4; CDR3aa: ASSIRGLGSPLH
v_gene: TRBV6-5; CDR3aa: ASSPTSPGELF
v_gene: TRBV19; CDR3aa: ASTLHRGGLNTQY
v_gene: TRBV7-2; CDR3aa: ASSFRGGEGNEQF
v_gene: TRBV2; CDR3aa: ASESDRGIGGYT
v_gene: TRBV9; CDR3aa: ASSVGGPSYEQY
v_gene: TRBV6-5; CDR3aa: ASSYLAGFGNEQF
v_gene: TRBV7-2; CDR3aa: ASSARGPSYSPLH
v_gene: TRBV2; CDR3aa: ASRFTGDNYGYT
v_gene: TRBV19; CDR3aa: ASRLGSTNEKLF
v_gene: TRBV7-9; CDR3aa: ASGIDSVETQY
v_gene: TRBV7-9; CDR3aa: ASSRHHGQLYQETQY
v_gene: TRBV25-1; CDR3aa: ASSALGLPYEQY